This TCR beta chain came from a study of cytomegalovirus exposure and HLA in healthy donors. The study, taken as a whole, reports: Earlier analysis looked at TCR beta V segments, and most were productive about 90% or about 30% of the time. It was likely that a cluster of highly shared sequence variants was a sequencing artifact.

As to this clone: Its antigen is currently unknown.

Amplification used 60 Vbeta primers and 13 Jbeta primers. The method was immunoSEQ multiplex PCR; TCRdb's version includes in-frame clones alone and lacks a portion of them. The top ten clones hold roughly 0.1% of a sample with 150,000 to 200,000 clones, under 90% of them seen once. The CDR3 extends over 13 amino acids. The V end was cut by 8 bases, the J end by 7 bases, with 12 bases between. CDR1 and CDR2 (germline): SEHNR, FQNEAQ (reference sequence). The sample comprised PBMCs. The V gene is TRBV7-9, the J gene TRBJ1-6, with a weak D call TRBD1 (5 bases). The sequence derives from a boy younger than 10 in good health and CMV-seronegative. Written as DNA, the CDR3 is TGTGCCAGCCTAGGGGTTGAGAATTCACCCCTCCACTTT. As protein: CASLGVENSPLHF.